The 22 T cell receptor beta chains reported below all come from one sample, sequenced in a study of T cell changes during pregnancy in multiple sclerosis. Produced via immunoSEQ multiplex PCR; TCRdb's table is partial and in-frame only. Of around 80,000 clones listed, roughly 94% are singletons. This specimen was peripheral blood, taken in the second trimester of pregnancy. These receptors originate from a female donor in good health, enrolled as a control in a pregnancy study.

The gene calls are TRBV6-4 and TRBJ2-2; D unresolved. V lost 4 bases and J lost 7, with 13 bases in between. The CDR3 has 14 residues. Per the germline V gene, CDR1 is MRHNA and CDR2 is SNTAGT. The CDR3 DNA follows: TGTGCCAGCAGTGGGGCAGGATTTTACGGGGAGCTGTTTTTT. This encodes CASSGAGFYGELFF.

The V call is TRBV28, the J call TRBJ2-5; unclear D gene. Germline assignment: CDR1 MDHEN and CDR2 SYDVKM. The CDR3 extends over 14 amino acids. The germline V and J ends were trimmed by 7 bases and 5 bases, with 17 bases remaining between them. The CDR3, as DNA: TGTGCCAGCAAAAATGAGAGTAGCTGGGAGACCCAGTACTTC. Protein: CASKNESSWETQYF.

The V and J genes are TRBV5-1 and TRBJ2-3, with D uncertain. Trimming removed 3 bases at V and 6 bases at J, with 8 bases between. This CDR3 region has 12 residues. Germline lookup yields CDR1 SGHRS and CDR2 YFSETQ. As DNA, the CDR3 is TGCGCCAGCAGCTCACAGCAGGATACGCAGTATTTT. It specifies CASSSQQDTQYF.

This clone has a single count. The rearrangement uses TRBV5-1 and TRBJ2-3, with 7 bases lining up with TRBD2. V shed 0 bases, J shed 9 bases, and the junction held 7 bases outside the gene matches. Looked up from germline, CDR1 is SGHRS and CDR2 is YFSETQ. CDR3 length: 14 residues. This CDR3 reads CASSLDAGESTQYF. The CDR3 DNA is TGCGCCAGCAGCTTGGATGCGGGAGAGTCCACGCAGTATTTT.

This clone was recorded only once. The genes are TRBV7-2 and TRBJ2-2, with 7 bases lining up with TRBD2. V lost 1 base, J lost 4 bases, and 12 bases stayed unmatched. Germline loops: CDR1 SGHTA, CDR2 FQGNSA. This CDR3 contains 18 residues. CDR3 bases: TGTGCCAGCAGCTTAGACCCTTTAGCAGCGGGAATCACCGGGGAGCTGTTTTTT. The encoded protein is CASSLDPLAAGITGELFF. The full variable domain, its missing parts supplied by reference TRBV7-2 and TRBJ2-2, is GAGVSQSPSNKVTEKGKDVELRCDPISGHTALYWYRQSLGQGLEFLIYFQGNSAPDKSGLPSDRFSAERTGGSVSTLTIQRTQQEDSAVYLCASSLDPLAAGITGELFFGEGSRLTVL.

V and J are TRBV19 and TRBJ2-3; the match to TRBD2 covers 8 bases. Trimming cost V 4 bases and J 7 bases; bases outside gene matches: 10. The CDR3 totals 15 residues. CDR1 is LNHDA, CDR2 SQIVND, per germline (reference sequence). The chain's CDR3 is CASSREGGTRNTQYF. CDR3 coding DNA: TGTGCCAGTAGTAGGGAGGGCGGGACTAGGAATACGCAGTATTTT.

V gene TRBV4-2 combines with J gene TRBJ2-6; a weak D match, TRBD2 (6 bases). Germline CDR1 is LGHNA and CDR2 is YNFKEQ. With 4 bases removed from V and 0 bases from J, the gap between germline ends came to 13 bases. CDR3 length equals 17 residues. CDR3 sequence (DNA): TGTGCCAGCAGCCGGGGGACTTCGGGCTCTGGGGCCAACGTCCTGACTTTC. As protein: CASSRGTSGSGANVLTF.

This clone appeared a single time. CDR3 DNA sequence: TGTGCCTGGAGTGCCGGGACAGAGACCACAGATACGCAGTATTTT. Protein sequence: CAWSAGTETTDTQYF. The genes are TRBV30 and TRBJ2-3; 7 bases agree with TRBD1. Trimming took 1 base from V and 2 from J; bases not matched to a gene: 6. CDR3 length equals 15 residues. Germline V gene sequence: CDR1 GTSNPN, CDR2 SVGIG (reference sequence).

The chain has TRBV19 and TRBJ1-1; 8 bases are shared with TRBD1. This CDR3 spans 15 amino acids. Germline values: CDR1 LNHDA, CDR2 SQIVND (reference sequence). Trimming cost V 5 bases and J 5 bases; bases outside gene matches: 10. The CDR3 DNA is TGTGCCAGTAGTGCAAACCCGACAGGGGTGACTGAAGCTTTCTTT. Encoded protein: CASSANPTGVTEAFF.

The chain recombines TRBV30 with TRBJ1-1; 8 positions agree with TRBD1. The CDR3 runs to 14 residues. CDR1 is GTSNPN, CDR2 SVGIG, per germline (reference sequence). V trimming: 4 bases; J trimming: 5 bases; junction bases outside the gene matches: 9. CDR3 in DNA: TGTGCCTGGACCGCAGGGGGCAGGGGAACTGAAGCTTTCTTT. Translating gives CAWTAGGRGTEAFF.

This clone was seen a single time. The chain is built from TRBV30 and TRBJ1-5, with D maybe TRBD1 (5 bases). CDR1 and CDR2 (germline): GTSNPN, SVGIG (reference sequence). The CDR3 is made up of 14 amino acids. Trimming cost V 2 bases and J 5 bases, with 13 bases left between them. CDR3: CAWSTTAGHQPQHF. The CDR3 DNA sequence: TGTGCCTGGAGTACGACAGCGGGCCATCAGCCCCAGCATTTT.

The chain links TRBV6-5 to TRBJ2-7, with D unclear. The germline gives CDR1 MNHEY, CDR2 SVGAGI. The V end was cut by 1 base, the J end by 3 bases, with 10 bases between. This CDR3 contains 14 residues. The CDR3 spells CASSYYGRLYEQYF. The CDR3 DNA sequence: TGTGCCAGCAGTTACTATGGCAGACTCTACGAGCAGTACTTC.

Here the CDR3 reads CASSLTSSEQYF. In DNA, the CDR3 is TGTGCCAGCAGTTTAACCTCCAGCGAGCAGTACTTC. The rearrangement uses TRBV28 and TRBJ2-7, with D hard to call. With 2 bases removed from V and 6 bases from J, the gap between germline ends came to 8 bases. CDR1 is MDHEN and CDR2 is SYDVKM in the germline V gene. The CDR3 sequence is 12 residues long.

The V gene is TRBV7-9, the J gene TRBJ2-1, with a possible D match to TRBD2 (6 bases). The germline CDR1 and CDR2 sequences are SEHNR and FQNEAQ (reference sequence). CDR3 size: 14 residues. Trimming cost V 5 bases and J 6 bases, with 14 bases left between them. The CDR3 DNA reads TGTGCCAGCAGCCCGGGACTTACGGGCAATGAGCAGTTCTTC. Translation gives CASSPGLTGNEQFF.

CDR3 in DNA: TGTGCCAGCAGTGAAGGCGTCAGGGACTACGAGCAGTACTTC. Protein: CASSEGVRDYEQYF. This chain connects TRBV6-1 to TRBJ2-7; perhaps TRBD1 as D (5 bases). V lost 1 base to trimming and J lost 3 bases, with 10 bases between them. Germline V gene data show CDR1 as MNHNS and CDR2 as SASEGT. The CDR3 totals 14 residues.

The V gene is TRBV11-2, the J gene TRBJ2-3, with 10 bases fitting TRBD1. Germline CDR1 and CDR2: SGHAT and FQNNGV. The CDR3 totals 17 residues. The J segment lost 3 bases and the V segment lost 2 bases, leaving 8 bases of the junction unmatched. Here the CDR3 reads CASSLIKGQGRTDTQYF. The DNA for the CDR3 is TGTGCCAGCAGCTTAATCAAGGGACAGGGGCGAACAGATACGCAGTATTTT.

The rearrangement links TRBV4-1 to TRBJ2-6, with TRBD1 matching 12 bases. The CDR3 has 19 residues. The junction had 5 bases not matched to a gene; V was cut back by 1 base and J by 1 base. Germline V lookup: CDR1 MGHRA, CDR2 YSYEKL. Written as DNA, the CDR3 is TGCGCCAGCAGCCAAGGACCGGGACAGGGGGCTTCTGGGGCCAACGTCCTGACTTTC. Translated: CASSQGPGQGASGANVLTF.

The chain combines TRBV4-2 with TRBJ2-1; perhaps TRBD2 as D (5 bases). There are 10 residues in the CDR3. CDR1 and CDR2 from the germline V gene are LGHNA and YNFKEQ. V lost 8 bases and J 7 bases, leaving 6 bases between the germline ends. CDR3: CASRGNEQFF. The CDR3 nucleotides read TGTGCCAGCCGGGGAAATGAGCAGTTCTTC.

The V call is TRBV27, the J call TRBJ2-7; D gene uncertain. Looked up from germline, CDR1 is MNHEY and CDR2 is SMNVEV (reference sequence). There are 13 residues in the CDR3. V lost 6 bases and J 7 bases, leaving 16 bases between the germline ends. CDR3 DNA sequence: TGTGCCAGCAGCCAACCCACTACGCGAGAGCAGTACTTC. As protein: CASSQPTTREQYF.

DNA of the CDR3: TGTGCCAGCACCAGAGCGGGAGGGCCCCACGAGCAGTACTTC. As protein: CASTRAGGPHEQYF. The chain recombines TRBV6-6 with TRBJ2-7, with TRBD2 identical over 10 bases. CDR1 MNHNY and CDR2 SVGAGI come from the germline V gene (reference sequence). V was clipped by 7 bases and J by 5 bases; unmatched bases: 8. The CDR3 extends over 14 amino acids.

This clone was seen more than once but under ten times. The CDR3 DNA follows: TGTGCCAGCAGCTTATCTCACCCCGCGCCGCAGTACTTC. Residues: CASSLSHPAPQYF. The V gene is TRBV7-9, the J gene TRBJ2-7; D uncertain. CDR3 length: 13 amino acids. Trimming stripped 2 bases from V and 9 bases from J, with 14 bases between. Germline values: CDR1 SEHNR, CDR2 FQNEAQ (reference sequence).

This clone has only one observation. The chain employs TRBV5-8 and TRBJ2-1; possible D gene TRBD1, 5 bases. This CDR3 region has 12 residues. The germline V gene encodes CDR1 SGHTS and CDR2 YDEGEE. The V and J ends lost 2 bases and 8 bases respectively, with 8 bases between them. DNA of the CDR3: TGTGCCAGCAGCTTTGGCAGGGATGAGCAGTTCTTC. Protein: CASSFGRDEQFF.